This TCR beta chain was recovered during a study of OX40 agonist ivuxolimab in advanced cancers. Whole-study context: Two patients with cutaneous melanoma and one with hepatocellular carcinoma, three in total, showed partial responses. General study points: At 0.1 to 3.0 mg/kg, clonal expansion of CD4+ and CD8+ blood T cells had occurred by week 6.

The germline gives CDR1 LNHDA, CDR2 SQIVND (reference sequence). The V end was cut by 7 bases, the J end by 0 bases, with 8 bases between. CDR3 length: 13 amino acids. Here immunoSEQ multiplex PCR was the method, and the copy in TCRdb shows in-frame clones only, minus some. The sample yields under 80,000 clones, approximately 90% seen once. As to this clone: Its target is not known.

Patients with autoimmune history or systemic immunosuppression were excluded. The gene calls are TRBV19 and TRBJ2-3; D gene unclear. This clonotype was sampled from an adult with an advanced solid tumor such as melanoma, head and neck, liver or kidney cancer. The source was CD4+ or CD8+ T cells sorted from blood, collected in a trial of the OX40 agonist ivuxolimab. This CDR3 is CASTEFSTDTQYF. As DNA, the CDR3 is TGTGCCAGTACGGAATTCAGCACAGATACGCAGTATTTT. Filled out from reference TRBV19 and TRBJ2-3, the complete variable domain reads DGGITQSPKYLFRKEGQNVTLSCEQNLNHDAMYWYRQDPGQGLRLIYYSQIVNDFQKGDIAEGYSVSREKKESFPLTVTSAQKNPTAFYLCASTEFSTDTQYFGPGTRLTVL.